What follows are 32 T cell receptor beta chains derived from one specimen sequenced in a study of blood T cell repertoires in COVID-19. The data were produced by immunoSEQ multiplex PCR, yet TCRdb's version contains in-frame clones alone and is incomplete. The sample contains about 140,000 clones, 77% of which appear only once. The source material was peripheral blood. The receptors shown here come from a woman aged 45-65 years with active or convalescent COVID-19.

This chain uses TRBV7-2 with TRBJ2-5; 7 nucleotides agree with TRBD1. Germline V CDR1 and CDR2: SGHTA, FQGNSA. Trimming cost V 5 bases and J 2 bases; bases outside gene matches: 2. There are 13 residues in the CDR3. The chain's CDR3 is CASSIRGQETQYF. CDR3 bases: TGTGCCAGCAGCATCAGGGGGCAAGAGACCCAGTACTTC.

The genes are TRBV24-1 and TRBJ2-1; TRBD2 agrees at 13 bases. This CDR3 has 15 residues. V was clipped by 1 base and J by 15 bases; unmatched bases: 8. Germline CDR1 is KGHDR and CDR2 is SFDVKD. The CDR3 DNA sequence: TGTGCCACCAGTGATTTCGCGGGACTAGCGGGAACATGGTTCTTC. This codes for CATSDFAGLAGTWFF.

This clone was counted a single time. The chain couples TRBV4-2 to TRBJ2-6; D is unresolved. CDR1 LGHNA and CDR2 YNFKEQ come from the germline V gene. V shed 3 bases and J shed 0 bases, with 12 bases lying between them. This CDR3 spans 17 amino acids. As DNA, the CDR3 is TGTGCCAGCAGCCAGGAGACCCTCCGCTCTGGGGCCAACGTCCTGACTTTC. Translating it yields CASSQETLRSGANVLTF.

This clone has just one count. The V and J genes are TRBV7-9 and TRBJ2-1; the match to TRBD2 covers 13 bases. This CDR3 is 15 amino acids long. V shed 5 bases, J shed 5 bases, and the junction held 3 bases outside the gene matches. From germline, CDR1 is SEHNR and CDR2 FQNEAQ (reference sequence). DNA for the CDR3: TGTGCCAGCAGCGGGGGACTAGCGGGAAACAATGAGCAGTTCTTC. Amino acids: CASSGGLAGNNEQFF.

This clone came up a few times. DNA for the CDR3: TGCGCCAGCAGCCAAGAGGGGGACAGCGCCGGGGAGCTGTTTTTT. Translation: CASSQEGDSAGELFF. The chain uses TRBV4-3 and TRBJ2-2; 7 bases match TRBD1. The CDR3 sequence is 15 residues long. V shed 0 bases and J 6 bases; nucleotides not matched to a gene: 4. CDR1 and CDR2 from the germline V gene are LGHNA and YSLEER.

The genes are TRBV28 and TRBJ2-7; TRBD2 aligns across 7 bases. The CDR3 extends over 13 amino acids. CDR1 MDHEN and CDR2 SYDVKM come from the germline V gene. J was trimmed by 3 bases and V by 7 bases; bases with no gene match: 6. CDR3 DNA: TGTGCCAGCACTACGACTAGCTTCTACGAGCAGTACTTC. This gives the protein CASTTTSFYEQYF.

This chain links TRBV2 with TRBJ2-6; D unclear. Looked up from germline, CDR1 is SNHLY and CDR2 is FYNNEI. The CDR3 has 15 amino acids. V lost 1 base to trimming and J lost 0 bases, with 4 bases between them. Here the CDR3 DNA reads TGTGCCAGCAGTGAAGAGAGCTCTGGGGCCAACGTCCTGACTTTC. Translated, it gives CASSEESSGANVLTF.

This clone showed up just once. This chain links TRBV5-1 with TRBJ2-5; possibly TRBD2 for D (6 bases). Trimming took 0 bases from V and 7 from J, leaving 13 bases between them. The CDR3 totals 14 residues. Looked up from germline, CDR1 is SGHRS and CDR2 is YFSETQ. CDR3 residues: CASSLAGTRGTQYF. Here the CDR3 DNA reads TGCGCCAGCAGCTTGGCCGGGACTCGGGGGACCCAGTACTTC.

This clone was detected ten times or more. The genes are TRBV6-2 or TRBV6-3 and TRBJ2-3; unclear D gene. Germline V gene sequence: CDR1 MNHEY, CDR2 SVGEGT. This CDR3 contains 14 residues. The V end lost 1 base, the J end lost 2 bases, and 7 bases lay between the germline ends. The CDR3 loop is CASSYLGSTDTQYF. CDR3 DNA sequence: TGTGCCAGCAGTTACTTGGGCTCCACAGATACGCAGTATTTT.

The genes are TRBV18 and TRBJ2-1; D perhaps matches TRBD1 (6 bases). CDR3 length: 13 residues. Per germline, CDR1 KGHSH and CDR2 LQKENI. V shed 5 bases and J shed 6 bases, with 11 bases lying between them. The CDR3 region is CASSAGVANEQFF. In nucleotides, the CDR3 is TGTGCCAGCTCAGCAGGGGTTGCCAATGAGCAGTTCTTC.

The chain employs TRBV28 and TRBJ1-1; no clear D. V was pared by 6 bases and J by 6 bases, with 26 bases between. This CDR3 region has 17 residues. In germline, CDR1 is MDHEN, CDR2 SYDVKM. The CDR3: CASRKARPGSPGAEAFF. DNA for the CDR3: TGTGCCAGCAGAAAAGCCCGACCGGGGTCTCCTGGGGCTGAAGCTTTCTTT.

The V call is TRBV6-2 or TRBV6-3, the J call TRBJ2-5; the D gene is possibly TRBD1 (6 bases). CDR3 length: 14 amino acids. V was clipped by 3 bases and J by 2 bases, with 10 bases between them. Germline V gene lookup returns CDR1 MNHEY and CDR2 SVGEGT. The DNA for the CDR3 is TGTGCCAGCAGTTATGACAGGATTCAAGAGACCCAGTACTTC. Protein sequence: CASSYDRIQETQYF.

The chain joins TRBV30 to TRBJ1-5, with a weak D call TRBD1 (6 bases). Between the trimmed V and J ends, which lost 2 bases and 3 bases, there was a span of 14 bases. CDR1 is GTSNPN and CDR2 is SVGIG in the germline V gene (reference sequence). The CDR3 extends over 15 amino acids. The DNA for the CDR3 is TGTGCCTGGAGTCCAGGACAGATGTTCAATCAGCCCCAGCATTTT. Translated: CAWSPGQMFNQPQHF.

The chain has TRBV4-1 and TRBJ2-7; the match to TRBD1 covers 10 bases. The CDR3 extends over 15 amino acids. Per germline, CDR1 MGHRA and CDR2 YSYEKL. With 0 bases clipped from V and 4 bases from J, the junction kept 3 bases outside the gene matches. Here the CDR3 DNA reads TGCGCCAGCAGCCAAGACTGGACAGGGGGATACGAGCAGTACTTC. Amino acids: CASSQDWTGGYEQYF.

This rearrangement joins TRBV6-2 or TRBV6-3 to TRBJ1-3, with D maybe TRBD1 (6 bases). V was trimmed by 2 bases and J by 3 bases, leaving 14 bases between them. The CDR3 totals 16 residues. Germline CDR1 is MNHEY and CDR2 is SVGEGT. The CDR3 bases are TGTGCCAGCAGTTACCAGGGGACGGAATATGGAAACACCATATATTTT. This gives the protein CASSYQGTEYGNTIYF.

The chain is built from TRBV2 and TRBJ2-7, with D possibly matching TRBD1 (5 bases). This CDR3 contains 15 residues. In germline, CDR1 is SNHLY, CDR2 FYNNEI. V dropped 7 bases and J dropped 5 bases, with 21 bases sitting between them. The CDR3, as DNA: TGTGCCAGCACCCTGACGAGGACAAGGAACCACGAGCAGTACTTC. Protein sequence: CASTLTRTRNHEQYF.

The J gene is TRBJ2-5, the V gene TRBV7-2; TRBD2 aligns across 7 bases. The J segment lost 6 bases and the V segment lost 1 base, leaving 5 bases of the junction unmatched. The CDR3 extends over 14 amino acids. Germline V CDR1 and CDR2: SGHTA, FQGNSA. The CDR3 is CASSLGTSSQTQYF. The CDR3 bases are TGTGCCAGCAGCTTAGGGACTAGTAGCCAGACCCAGTACTTC.

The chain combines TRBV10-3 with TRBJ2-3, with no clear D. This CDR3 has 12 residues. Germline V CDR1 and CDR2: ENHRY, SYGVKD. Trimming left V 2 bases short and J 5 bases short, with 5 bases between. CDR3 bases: TGTGCCATCAGTGAGCTTCTAGATACGCAGTATTTT. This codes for CAISELLDTQYF.

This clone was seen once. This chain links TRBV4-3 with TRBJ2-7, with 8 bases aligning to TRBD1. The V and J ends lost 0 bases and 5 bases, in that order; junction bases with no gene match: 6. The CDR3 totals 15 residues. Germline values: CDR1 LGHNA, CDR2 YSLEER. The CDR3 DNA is TGCGCCAGCAGCCAAGACCCAGGACAGGGCAACGAGCAGTACTTC. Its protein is CASSQDPGQGNEQYF.

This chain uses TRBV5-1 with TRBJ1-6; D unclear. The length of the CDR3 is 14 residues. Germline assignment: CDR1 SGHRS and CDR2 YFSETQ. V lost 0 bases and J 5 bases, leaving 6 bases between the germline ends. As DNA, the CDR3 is TGCGCCAGCAGCTTGGGGCAGAATAATTCACCCCTCCACTTT. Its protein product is CASSLGQNNSPLHF.

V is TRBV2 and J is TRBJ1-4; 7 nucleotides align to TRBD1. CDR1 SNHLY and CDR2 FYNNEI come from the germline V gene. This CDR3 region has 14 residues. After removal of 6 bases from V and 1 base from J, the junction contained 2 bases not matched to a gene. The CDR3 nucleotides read TGTGCCAGCAGAGGGGACAGAACTAATGAAAAACTGTTTTTT. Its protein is CASRGDRTNEKLFF. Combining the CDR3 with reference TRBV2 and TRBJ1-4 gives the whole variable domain EPEVTQTPSHQVTQMGQEVILRCVPISNHLYFYWYRQILGQKVEFLVSFYNNEISEKSEIFDDQFSVERPDGSNFTLKIRSTKLEDSAMYFCASRGDRTNEKLFFGSGTQLSVL.

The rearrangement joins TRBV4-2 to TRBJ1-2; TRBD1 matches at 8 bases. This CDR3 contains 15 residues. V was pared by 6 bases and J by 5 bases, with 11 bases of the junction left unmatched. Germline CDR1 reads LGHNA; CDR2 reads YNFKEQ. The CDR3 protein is CASSQSGQGVYGYTF. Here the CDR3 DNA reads TGTGCCAGCAGTCAATCAGGACAGGGAGTATATGGCTACACCTTC.

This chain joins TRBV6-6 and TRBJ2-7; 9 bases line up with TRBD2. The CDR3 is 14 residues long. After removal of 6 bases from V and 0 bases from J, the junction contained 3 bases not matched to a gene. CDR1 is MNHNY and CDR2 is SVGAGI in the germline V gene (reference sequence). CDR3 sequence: CASRIAGASYEQYF. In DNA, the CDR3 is TGTGCCAGCAGAATAGCGGGGGCCTCCTACGAGCAGTACTTC.

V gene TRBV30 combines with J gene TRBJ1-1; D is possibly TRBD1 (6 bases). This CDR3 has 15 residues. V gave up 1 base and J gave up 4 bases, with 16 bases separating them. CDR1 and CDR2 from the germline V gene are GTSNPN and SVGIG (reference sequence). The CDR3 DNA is TGTGCCTGGAGTGCACTCGGGGGGCGGCCCACTGAAGCTTTCTTT. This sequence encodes CAWSALGGRPTEAFF. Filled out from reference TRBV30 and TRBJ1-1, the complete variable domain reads SQTIHQWPATLVQPVGSPLSLECTVEGTSNPNLYWYRQAAGRGLQLLFYSVGIGQISSEVPQNLSASRPQDRQFILSSKKLLLSDSGFYLCAWSALGGRPTEAFFGQGTRLTVV.

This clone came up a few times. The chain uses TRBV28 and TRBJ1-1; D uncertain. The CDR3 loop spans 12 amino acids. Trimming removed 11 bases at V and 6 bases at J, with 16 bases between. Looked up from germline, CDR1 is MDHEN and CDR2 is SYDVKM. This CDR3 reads CAVDSRTSEAFF. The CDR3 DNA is TGTGCCGTCGACTCCAGAACGTCTGAAGCTTTCTTT.

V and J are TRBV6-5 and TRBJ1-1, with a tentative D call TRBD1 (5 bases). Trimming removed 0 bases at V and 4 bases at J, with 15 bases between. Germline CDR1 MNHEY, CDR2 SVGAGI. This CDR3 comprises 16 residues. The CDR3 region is CASSYSGGVMSTEAFF. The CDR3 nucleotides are TGTGCCAGCAGTTACTCGGGGGGGGTAATGAGCACTGAAGCTTTCTTT.

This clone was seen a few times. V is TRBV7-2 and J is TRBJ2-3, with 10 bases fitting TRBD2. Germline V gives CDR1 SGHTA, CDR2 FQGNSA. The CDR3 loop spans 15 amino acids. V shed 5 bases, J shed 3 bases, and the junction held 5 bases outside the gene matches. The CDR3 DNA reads TGTGCCAGCAGCCTAAATAGCGGGGGGACAGATACGCAGTATTTT. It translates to CASSLNSGGTDTQYF.

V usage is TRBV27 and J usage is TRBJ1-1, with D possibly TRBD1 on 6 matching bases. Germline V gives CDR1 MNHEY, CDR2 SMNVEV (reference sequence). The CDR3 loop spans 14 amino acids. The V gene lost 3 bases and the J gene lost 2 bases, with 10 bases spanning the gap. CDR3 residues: CASSFGGFNTEAFF. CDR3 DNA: TGTGCCAGCAGTTTTGGGGGCTTCAACACTGAAGCTTTCTTT.

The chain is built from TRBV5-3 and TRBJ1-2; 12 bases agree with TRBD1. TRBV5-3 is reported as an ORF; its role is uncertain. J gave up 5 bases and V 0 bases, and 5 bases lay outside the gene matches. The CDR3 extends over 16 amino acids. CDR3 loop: CARSLAGQGAWYGYTF. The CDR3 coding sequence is TGTGCCAGAAGCTTGGCGGGACAGGGGGCTTGGTATGGCTACACCTTC.

This chain's CDR3 is CASRAQGSLNTEAFF. The CDR3 DNA reads as TGTGCCAGCAGGGCTCAGGGATCCTTGAACACTGAAGCTTTCTTT. J is TRBJ1-1 and V is TRBV7-2, with a tentative D call TRBD1 (5 bases). CDR1 and CDR2 from the germline V gene are SGHTA and FQGNSA. The CDR3 length is 15 residues. The ends were cut back, 6 bases at V and 0 bases at J, with 14 bases in the middle.

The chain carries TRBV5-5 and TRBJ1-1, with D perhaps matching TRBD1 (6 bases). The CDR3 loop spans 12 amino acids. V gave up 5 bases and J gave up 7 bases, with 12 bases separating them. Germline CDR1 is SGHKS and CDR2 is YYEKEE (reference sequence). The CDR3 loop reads CASRNTGFEAFF. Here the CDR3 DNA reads TGTGCCAGCAGAAATACAGGGTTTGAAGCTTTCTTT.

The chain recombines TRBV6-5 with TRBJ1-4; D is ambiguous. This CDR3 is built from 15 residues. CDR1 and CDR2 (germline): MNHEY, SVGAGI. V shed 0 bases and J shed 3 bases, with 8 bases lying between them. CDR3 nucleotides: TGTGCCAGCAGTTACTCGAGCCGGGCTAATGAAAAACTGTTTTTT. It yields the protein CASSYSSRANEKLFF.